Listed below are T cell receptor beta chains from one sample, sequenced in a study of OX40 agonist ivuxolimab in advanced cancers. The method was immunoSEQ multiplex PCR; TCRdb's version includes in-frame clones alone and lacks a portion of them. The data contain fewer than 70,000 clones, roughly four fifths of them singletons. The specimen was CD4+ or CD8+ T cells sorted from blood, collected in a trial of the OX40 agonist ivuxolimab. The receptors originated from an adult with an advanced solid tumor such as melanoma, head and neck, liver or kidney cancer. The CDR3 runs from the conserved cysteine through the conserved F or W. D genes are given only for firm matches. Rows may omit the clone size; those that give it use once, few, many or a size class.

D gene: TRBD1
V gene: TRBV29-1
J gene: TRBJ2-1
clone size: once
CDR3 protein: CSAPGQGENEQFF
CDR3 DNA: TGCAGCGCTCCGGGACAGGGGGAAAATGAGCAGTTCTTC

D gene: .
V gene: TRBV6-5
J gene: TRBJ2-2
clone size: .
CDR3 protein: CASRGENTGELFF
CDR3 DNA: TGTGCCAGCAGGGGGGAGAACACCGGGGAGCTGTTTTTT

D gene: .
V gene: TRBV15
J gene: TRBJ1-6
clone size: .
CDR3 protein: CATSREKPDMAGSPLHF
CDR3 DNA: TGTGCCACCAGCAGAGAGAAGCCGGACATGGCGGGTTCACCCCTCCACTTT

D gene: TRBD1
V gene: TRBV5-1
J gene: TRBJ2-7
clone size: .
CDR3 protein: CASSRGQGFGEQYF
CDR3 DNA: TGCGCCAGCAGCAGGGGACAGGGATTTGGTGAGCAGTACTTC

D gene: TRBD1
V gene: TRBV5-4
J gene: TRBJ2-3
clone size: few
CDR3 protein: CASSVDRGSTDTQYF
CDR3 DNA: TGTGCCAGCAGCGTGGACAGGGGAAGCACAGATACGCAGTATTTT

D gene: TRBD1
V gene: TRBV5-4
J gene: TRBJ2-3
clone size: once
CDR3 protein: CASSSGQPKKGTQYF
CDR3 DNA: TGTGCCAGCAGCTCGGGACAGCCAAAAAAGGGTACGCAGTATTTT

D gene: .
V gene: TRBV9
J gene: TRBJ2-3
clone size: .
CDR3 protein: CASSVGGPGDPRDTQYF
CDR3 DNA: TGTGCCAGCAGCGTAGGCGGGCCGGGGGACCCTCGGGATACGCAGTATTTT

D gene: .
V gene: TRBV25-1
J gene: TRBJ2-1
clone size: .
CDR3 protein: CASSEYRSRGDEQFF
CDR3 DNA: TGTGCCAGCAGTGAATATCGGTCGAGGGGCGATGAGCAGTTCTTC

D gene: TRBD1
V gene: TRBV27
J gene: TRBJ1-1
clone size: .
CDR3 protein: CASSSLTGGAANTEAFF
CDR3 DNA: TGTGCCAGCAGTTCCCTAACAGGGGGCGCCGCGAACACTGAAGCTTTCTTT

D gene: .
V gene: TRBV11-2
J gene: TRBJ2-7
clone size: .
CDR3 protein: CASSSYYEQYF
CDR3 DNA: TGTGCCAGCAGCTCCTACTACGAACAGTACTTC

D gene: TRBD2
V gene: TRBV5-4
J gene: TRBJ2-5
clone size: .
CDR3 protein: CASSPSYSGSSLETQYF
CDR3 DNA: TGTGCCAGCAGCCCGTCTTATAGCGGGAGCTCGCTCGAGACCCAGTACTTC

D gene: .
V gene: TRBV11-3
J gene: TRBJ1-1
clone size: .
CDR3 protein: CASSSGLRTEAFF
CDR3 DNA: TGTGCCAGCAGCTCAGGGTTACGCACTGAAGCTTTCTTT

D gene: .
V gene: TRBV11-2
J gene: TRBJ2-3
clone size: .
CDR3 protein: CASSLLRTSTDTQYF
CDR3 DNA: TGTGCCAGCAGCTTACTGCGGACTAGCACAGATACGCAGTATTTT

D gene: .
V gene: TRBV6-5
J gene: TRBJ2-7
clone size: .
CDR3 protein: CASSSFGQVYEQYF
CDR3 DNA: TGTGCCAGCAGCTCGTTCGGGCAGGTCTACGAGCAGTACTTC

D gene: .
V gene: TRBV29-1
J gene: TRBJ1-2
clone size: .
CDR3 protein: CSVSRLLYGYTF
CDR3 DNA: TGCAGCGTAAGCAGGCTTCTCTATGGCTACACCTTC

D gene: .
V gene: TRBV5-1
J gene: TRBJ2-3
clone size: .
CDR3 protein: CASSPGVASDTQYF
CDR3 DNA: TGCGCCAGCAGCCCGGGGGTAGCTTCAGATACGCAGTATTTT

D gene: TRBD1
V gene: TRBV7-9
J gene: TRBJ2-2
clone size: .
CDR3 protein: CARTGQPNTGELFF
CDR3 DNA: TGTGCCAGGACGGGACAGCCGAACACCGGGGAGCTGTTTTTT

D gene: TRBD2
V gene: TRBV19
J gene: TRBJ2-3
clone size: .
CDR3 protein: CASSISGSSTDTQYF
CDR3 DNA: TGTGCCAGTAGTATTAGCGGGTCTAGCACAGATACGCAGTATTTT

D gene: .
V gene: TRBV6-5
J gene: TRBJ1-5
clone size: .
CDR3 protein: CASSFTDFGQPQHF
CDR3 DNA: TGTGCCAGCAGTTTTACGGATTTTGGGCAGCCCCAGCATTTT

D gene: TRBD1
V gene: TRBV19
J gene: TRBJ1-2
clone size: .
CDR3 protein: CASKDRGDYGYTF
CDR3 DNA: TGTGCCAGTAAGGACAGGGGGGACTATGGCTACACCTTC

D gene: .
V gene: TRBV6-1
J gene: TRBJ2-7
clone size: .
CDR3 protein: CASSEGTAPSYEQYF
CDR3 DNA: TGTGCCAGCAGTGAAGGGACAGCTCCGTCCTACGAGCAGTACTTC

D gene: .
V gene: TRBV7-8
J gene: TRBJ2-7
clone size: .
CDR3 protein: CASSWKVGTVSYEQYF
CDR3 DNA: TGTGCCAGCAGCTGGAAGGTCGGGACGGTGTCCTACGAGCAGTACTTC

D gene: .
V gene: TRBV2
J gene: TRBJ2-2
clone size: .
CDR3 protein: CASRVGEFGELFF
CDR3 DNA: TGTGCCAGCAGGGTGGGGGAGTTCGGGGAGCTGTTTTTT

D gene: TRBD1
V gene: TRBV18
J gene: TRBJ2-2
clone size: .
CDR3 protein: CASSPLPGTAYNTGELFF
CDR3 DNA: TGTGCCAGCTCACCACTACCCGGGACAGCTTATAACACCGGGGAGCTGTTTTTT

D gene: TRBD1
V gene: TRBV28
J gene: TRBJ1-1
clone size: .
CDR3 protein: CASSFHSGTGYTEAFF
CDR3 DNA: TGTGCCAGCAGTTTCCATTCCGGGACAGGTTACACTGAAGCTTTCTTT

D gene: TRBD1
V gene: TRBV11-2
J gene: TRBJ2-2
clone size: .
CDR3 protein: CASSPDRVWTGELFF
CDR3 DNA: TGTGCCAGCAGCCCGGACAGGGTGTGGACCGGGGAGCTGTTTTTT

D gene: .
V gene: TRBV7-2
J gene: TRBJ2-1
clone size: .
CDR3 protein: CASTSPYSYNEQFF
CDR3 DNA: TGTGCCAGCACCAGCCCGTACTCCTACAATGAGCAGTTCTTC

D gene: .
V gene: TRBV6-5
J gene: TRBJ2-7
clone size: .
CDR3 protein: CAKRPPGRKYEQYF
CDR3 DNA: TGTGCCAAACGTCCTCCGGGACGTAAATACGAGCAGTACTTC